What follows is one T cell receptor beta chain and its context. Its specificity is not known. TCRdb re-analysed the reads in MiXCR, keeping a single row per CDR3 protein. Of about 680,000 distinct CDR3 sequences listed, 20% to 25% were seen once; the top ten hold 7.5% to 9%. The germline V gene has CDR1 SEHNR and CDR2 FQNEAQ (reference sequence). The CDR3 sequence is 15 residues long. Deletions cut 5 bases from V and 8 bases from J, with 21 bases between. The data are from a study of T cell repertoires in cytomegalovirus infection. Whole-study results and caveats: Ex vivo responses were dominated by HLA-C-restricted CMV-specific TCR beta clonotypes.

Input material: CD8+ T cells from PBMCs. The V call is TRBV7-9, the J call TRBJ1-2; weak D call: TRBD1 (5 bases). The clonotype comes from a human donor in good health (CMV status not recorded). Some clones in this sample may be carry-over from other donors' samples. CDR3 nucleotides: TGTGCCAGCAGCGTGACGGGACCTCCGGATTCGGGCTACACCTTC. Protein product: CASSVTGPPDSGYTF.